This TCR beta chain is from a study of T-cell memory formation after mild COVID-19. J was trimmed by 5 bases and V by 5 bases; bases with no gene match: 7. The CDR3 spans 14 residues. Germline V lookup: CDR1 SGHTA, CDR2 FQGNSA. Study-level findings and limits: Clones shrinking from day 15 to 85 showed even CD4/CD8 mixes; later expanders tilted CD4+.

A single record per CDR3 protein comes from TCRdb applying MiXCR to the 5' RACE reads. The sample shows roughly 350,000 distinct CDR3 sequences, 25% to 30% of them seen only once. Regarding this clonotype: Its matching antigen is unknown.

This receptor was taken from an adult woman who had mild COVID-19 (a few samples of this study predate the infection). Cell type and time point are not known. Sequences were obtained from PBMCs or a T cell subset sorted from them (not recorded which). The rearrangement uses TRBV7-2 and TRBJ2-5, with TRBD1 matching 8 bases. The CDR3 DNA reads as TGTGCCAGCAGCCCCAGGGGGCTCGGCGAGACCCAGTACTTC. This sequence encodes CASSPRGLGETQYF.